This TCR beta chain was found in a study of blood T cell repertoires in COVID-19. Study at large: Specimens from acute and convalescent COVID-19 originated in the United States, Italy and Spain.

V dropped 2 bases and J dropped 6 bases, with 19 bases sitting between them. CDR1 and CDR2 (germline): SGHTA, FQGTGA. CDR3 size: 17 residues. In the authors' workflow: How many nucleated cells were present was estimated from reference gene primer amplification. Clones were sequenced by immunoSEQ multiplex PCR, and TCRdb holds only the in-frame ones, with some missing. V, J and clone size derive from that table, while D and trimming were established from the DNA sequence. The profile shows roughly 42,000 clones, nearly 90% of them singletons. The TCR was taken from a man in his fifties or sixties with acute or convalescent COVID-19. The V and J genes are TRBV7-3 and TRBJ2-2, with D possibly TRBD1 on 7 matching bases. The sample was peripheral blood. For the CDR3, the DNA is TGTGCCAGCAGCTTACCCGCGGAGGGGGCAGGAGCCGGGGAGCTGTTTTTT. Amino acid sequence: CASSLPAEGAGAGELFF.